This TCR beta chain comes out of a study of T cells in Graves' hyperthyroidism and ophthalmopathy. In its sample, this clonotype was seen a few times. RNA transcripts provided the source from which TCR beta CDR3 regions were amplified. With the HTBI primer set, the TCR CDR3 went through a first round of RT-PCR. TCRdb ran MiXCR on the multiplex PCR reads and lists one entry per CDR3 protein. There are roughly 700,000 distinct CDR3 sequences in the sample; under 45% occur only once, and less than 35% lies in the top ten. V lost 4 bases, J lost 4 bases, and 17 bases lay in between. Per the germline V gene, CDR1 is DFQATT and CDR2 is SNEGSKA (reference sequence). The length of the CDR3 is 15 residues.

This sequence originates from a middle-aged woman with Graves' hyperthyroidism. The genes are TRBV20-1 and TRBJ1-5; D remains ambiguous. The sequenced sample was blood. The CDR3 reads CSANKGRQLNQPQHF. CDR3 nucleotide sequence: TGCAGTGCTAACAAAGGACGGCAGCTTAATCAGCCCCAGCATTTT.